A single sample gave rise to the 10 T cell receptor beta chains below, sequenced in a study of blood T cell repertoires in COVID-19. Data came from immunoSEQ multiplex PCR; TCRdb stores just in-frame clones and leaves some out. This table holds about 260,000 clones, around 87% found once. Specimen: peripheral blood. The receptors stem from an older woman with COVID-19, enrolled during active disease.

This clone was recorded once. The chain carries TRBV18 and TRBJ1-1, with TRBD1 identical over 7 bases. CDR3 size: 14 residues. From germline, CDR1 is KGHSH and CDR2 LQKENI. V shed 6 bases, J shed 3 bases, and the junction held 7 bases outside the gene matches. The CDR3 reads CASSPTGKDTEAFF. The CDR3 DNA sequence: TGTGCCAGCTCCCCGACAGGGAAGGACACTGAAGCTTTCTTT.

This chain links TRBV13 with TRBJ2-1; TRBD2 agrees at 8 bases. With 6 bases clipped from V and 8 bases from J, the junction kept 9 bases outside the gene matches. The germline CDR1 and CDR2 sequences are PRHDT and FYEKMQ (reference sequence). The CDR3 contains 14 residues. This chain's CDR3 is CASRVRGGVYEQFF. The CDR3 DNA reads TGTGCCAGCAGAGTACGGGGGGGGGTGTATGAGCAGTTCTTC.

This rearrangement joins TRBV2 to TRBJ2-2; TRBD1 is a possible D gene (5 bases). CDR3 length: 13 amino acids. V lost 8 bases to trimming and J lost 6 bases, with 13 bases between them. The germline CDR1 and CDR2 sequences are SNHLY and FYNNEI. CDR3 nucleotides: TGTGCCAGCCAAGGGGTTAACGCCGGGGAGCTGTTTTTT. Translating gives CASQGVNAGELFF.

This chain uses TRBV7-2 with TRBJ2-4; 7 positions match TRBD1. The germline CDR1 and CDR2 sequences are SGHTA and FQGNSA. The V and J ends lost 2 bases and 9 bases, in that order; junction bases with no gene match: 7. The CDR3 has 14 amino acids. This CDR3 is CASSLRTGFGIQYF. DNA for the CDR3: TGTGCCAGCAGCTTAAGGACAGGTTTTGGCATTCAGTACTTC.

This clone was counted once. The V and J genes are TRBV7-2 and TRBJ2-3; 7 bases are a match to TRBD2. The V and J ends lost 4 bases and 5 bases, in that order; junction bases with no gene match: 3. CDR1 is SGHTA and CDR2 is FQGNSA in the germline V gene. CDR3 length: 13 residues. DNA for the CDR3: TGTGCCAGCAGCTGGGCTAGCGGAGATACGCAGTATTTT. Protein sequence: CASSWASGDTQYF. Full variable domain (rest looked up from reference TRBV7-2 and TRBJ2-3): GAGVSQSPSNKVTEKGKDVELRCDPISGHTALYWYRQSLGQGLEFLIYFQGNSAPDKSGLPSDRFSAERTGGSVSTLTIQRTQQEDSAVYLCASSWASGDTQYFGPGTRLTVL.

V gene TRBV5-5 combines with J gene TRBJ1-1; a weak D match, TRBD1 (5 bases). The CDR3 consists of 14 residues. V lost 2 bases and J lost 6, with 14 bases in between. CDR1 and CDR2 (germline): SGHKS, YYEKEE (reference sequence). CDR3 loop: CASSFDRRAAEAFF. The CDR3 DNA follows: TGTGCCAGCAGCTTCGACAGACGGGCGGCTGAAGCTTTCTTT.

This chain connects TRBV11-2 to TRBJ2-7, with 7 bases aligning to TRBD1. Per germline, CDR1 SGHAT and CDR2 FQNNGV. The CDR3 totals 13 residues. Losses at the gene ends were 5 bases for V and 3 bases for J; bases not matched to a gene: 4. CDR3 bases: TGTGCCAGCAGCATCGGGACAGACTACGAGCAGTACTTC. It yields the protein CASSIGTDYEQYF.

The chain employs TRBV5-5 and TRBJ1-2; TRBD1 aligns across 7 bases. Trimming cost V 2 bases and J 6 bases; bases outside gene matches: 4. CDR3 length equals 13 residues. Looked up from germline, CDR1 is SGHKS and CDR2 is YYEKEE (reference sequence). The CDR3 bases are TGTGCCAGCAGCTTCGCAGGGGGAAATGGCTACACCTTC. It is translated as CASSFAGGNGYTF.

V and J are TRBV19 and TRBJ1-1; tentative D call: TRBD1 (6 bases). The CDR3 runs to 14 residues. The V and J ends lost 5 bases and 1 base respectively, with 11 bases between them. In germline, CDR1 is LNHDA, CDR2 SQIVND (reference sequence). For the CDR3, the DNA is TGTGCCAGTAGTGTCACAGGGAAGAACACTGAAGCTTTCTTT. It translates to CASSVTGKNTEAFF.

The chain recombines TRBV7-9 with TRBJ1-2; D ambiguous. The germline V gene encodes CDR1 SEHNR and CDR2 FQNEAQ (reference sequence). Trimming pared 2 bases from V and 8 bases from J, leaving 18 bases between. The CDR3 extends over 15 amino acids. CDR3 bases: TGTGCCAGCAGCTTAATCCGGACTATAAAGAAGGGCTACACCTTC. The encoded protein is CASSLIRTIKKGYTF.